The 10 T cell receptor beta chains below were found in one sample sequenced in a study of blood T cell repertoires in COVID-19. Sequenced by immunoSEQ multiplex PCR; TCRdb stores in-frame clones only, minus some. The table lists a few hundred thousand clones, about 90% of them singletons. The sample comprised peripheral blood. These TCRs come from a man younger than 35 with COVID-19, enrolled during active disease.

The chain has TRBV5-1 and TRBJ1-4, with 8 bases lining up with TRBD1. The CDR3 contains 14 residues. Germline values: CDR1 SGHRS, CDR2 YFSETQ. The junction had 6 bases not matched to a gene; V was cut back by 3 bases and J by 8 bases. CDR3 coding DNA: TGCGCCAGCAGCTACGACAGGGGAAGGGAAAAACTGTTTTTT. Amino acid sequence: CASSYDRGREKLFF.

The chain is built from TRBV25-1 and TRBJ2-7; no definite D call. CDR1 is MGHDK, CDR2 SYGVNS, per germline. This CDR3 is 13 amino acids long. V lost 3 bases, J lost 2 bases, and 8 bases lay in between. DNA for the CDR3: TGTGCCAGCAGTGATGACAAAGCCTACGAGCAGTACTTC. The encoded protein is CASSDDKAYEQYF.

The chain employs TRBV9 and TRBJ2-7; 7 bases line up with TRBD1. CDR1 and CDR2 (germline): SGDLS, YYNGEE. This CDR3 contains 13 residues. The junction had 7 bases not matched to a gene; V was cut back by 8 bases and J by 2 bases. The CDR3 DNA is TGTGCCAGTTGGGACAGAACTACCTACGAGCAGTACTTC. This sequence encodes CASWDRTTYEQYF.

This clone came up a few times. This chain connects TRBV19 to TRBJ1-6; D might be TRBD1 (5 bases). This CDR3 contains 14 residues. The V end lost 3 bases, the J end lost 5 bases, and 8 bases lay between the germline ends. Germline CDR1 LNHDA, CDR2 SQIVND (reference sequence). The CDR3 region has the DNA TGTGCCAGTAGTATTTCAGGGAATAATTCACCCCTCCACTTT. This encodes CASSISGNNSPLHF.

This clone was observed a few times. The chain employs TRBV27 and TRBJ1-3, with a tentative D call TRBD1 (5 bases). This CDR3 contains 16 residues. Trimming removed 5 bases at V and 0 bases at J, with 14 bases between. CDR1 MNHEY and CDR2 SMNVEV come from the germline V gene (reference sequence). As DNA, the CDR3 is TGTGCCAGCAGTCCGCAAGACAGACGCTCTGGAAACACCATATATTTT. This encodes CASSPQDRRSGNTIYF.

V and J are TRBV4-1 and TRBJ1-5; 9 bases line up with TRBD1. The CDR3 spans 17 residues. The J segment lost 0 bases and the V segment lost 0 bases, leaving 3 bases of the junction unmatched. Germline V gives CDR1 MGHRA, CDR2 YSYEKL. The chain's CDR3 is CASSQEGTGNSNQPQHF. The CDR3 DNA follows: TGCGCCAGCAGCCAAGAGGGGACAGGGAATAGCAATCAGCCCCAGCATTTT.

This clone has just a few counts. V gene TRBV4-2 combines with J gene TRBJ2-1; 8 nucleotides agree with TRBD2. Trimming removed 4 bases from V and 5 bases from J; junction bases left unmatched: 7. The CDR3 length is 15 residues. The germline V gene has CDR1 LGHNA and CDR2 YNFKEQ. CDR3 DNA: TGTGCCAGCAGCCGCAAGCGGGAGCGGGACAATGAGCAGTTCTTC. Translating gives CASSRKRERDNEQFF.

The chain joins TRBV11-3 to TRBJ2-1; tentative D call: TRBD2 (6 bases). Per germline, CDR1 SGHNT and CDR2 YENEEA. With 0 bases removed from V and 10 bases from J, the gap between germline ends came to 7 bases. CDR3 length: 12 amino acids. CDR3 residues: CASSLDRGEQFF. In DNA, the CDR3 is TGTGCCAGCAGCTTAGATCGGGGGGAGCAGTTCTTC.

The V and J genes are TRBV9 and TRBJ1-2; 7 bases fit TRBD1. The ends lost 4 bases at V and 4 bases at J; junction bases unmatched: 10. In germline, CDR1 is SGDLS, CDR2 YYNGEE. The CDR3 length is 15 residues. CDR3 region: CASSTSGQMTYGYTF. CDR3 DNA sequence: TGTGCCAGCAGCACCTCGGGACAGATGACCTATGGCTACACCTTC.

The rearrangement links TRBV7-8 to TRBJ2-3; 7 bases match TRBD2. Germline-derived CDR1 and CDR2 are SGHVS and FQNEAQ. J gave up 3 bases and V 6 bases, and 12 bases lay outside the gene matches. There are 16 residues in the CDR3. The DNA of the CDR3 is TGTGCCAGCAGTCCCCTGAGGGGAGGGCGGACAGATACGCAGTATTTT. This translates into CASSPLRGGRTDTQYF.